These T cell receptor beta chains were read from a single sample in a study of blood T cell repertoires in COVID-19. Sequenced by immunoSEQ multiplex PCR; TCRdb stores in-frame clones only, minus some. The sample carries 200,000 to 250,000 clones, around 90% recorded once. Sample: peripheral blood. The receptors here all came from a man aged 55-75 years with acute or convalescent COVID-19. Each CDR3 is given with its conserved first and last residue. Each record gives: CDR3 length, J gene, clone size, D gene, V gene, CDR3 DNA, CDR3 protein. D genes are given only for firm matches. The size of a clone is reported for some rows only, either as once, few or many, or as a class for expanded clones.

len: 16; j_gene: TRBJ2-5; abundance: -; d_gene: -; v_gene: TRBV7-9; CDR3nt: TGTGCCAGCAGCTTAGGGTCGGGGGGCCGACAAGAGACCCAGTACTTC; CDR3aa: CASSLGSGGRQETQYF
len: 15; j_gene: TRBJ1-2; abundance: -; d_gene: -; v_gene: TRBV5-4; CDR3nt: TGTGCCAGCAGCTCACAGGGCCTCCTTAACTATGGCTACACCTTC; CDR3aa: CASSSQGLLNYGYTF
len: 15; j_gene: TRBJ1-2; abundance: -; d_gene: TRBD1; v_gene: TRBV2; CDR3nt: TGTGCCAGCAGTGCCGGGGACAGTGCGGACTATGGCTACACCTTC; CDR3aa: CASSAGDSADYGYTF
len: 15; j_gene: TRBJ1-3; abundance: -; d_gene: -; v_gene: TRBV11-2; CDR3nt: TGTGCCAGCAGCTCCCTAAGGGACAATGGAAACACCATATATTTT; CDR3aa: CASSSLRDNGNTIYF
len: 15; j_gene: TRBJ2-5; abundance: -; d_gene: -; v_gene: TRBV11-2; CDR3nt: TGTGCCAGCAGCTTGGGACTGGGGCGGCCGGAGACCCAGTACTTC; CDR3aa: CASSLGLGRPETQYF
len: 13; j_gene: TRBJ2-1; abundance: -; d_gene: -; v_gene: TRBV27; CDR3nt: TGTGCCAGCAGTTTCGGGGGGCGAAATGAGCAGTTCTTC; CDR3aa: CASSFGGRNEQFF
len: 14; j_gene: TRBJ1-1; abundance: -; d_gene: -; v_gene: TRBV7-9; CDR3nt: TGTGCCAGCAGCTTAGAGCTTGTTACCACTGAAGCTTTCTTT; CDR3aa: CASSLELVTTEAFF
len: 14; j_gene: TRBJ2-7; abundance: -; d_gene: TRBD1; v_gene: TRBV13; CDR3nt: TGTGCCAGCAGCGCCCGGGACAGGGATTACGAGCAGTACTTC; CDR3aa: CASSARDRDYEQYF
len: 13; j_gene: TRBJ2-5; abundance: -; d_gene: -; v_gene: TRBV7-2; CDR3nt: TGTGCCAGCAGCTTAGCAGGGAGCCAGACCCAGTACTTC; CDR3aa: CASSLAGSQTQYF
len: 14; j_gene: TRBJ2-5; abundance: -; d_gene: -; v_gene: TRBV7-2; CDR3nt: TGTGCCAGCAGCTTAGCGGGCGGAGGAGAGACCCAGTACTTC; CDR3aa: CASSLAGGGETQYF
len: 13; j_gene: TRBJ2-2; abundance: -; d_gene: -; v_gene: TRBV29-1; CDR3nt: TGCAGCGTTAGTACATCGGGGACCGGGGAGCTGTTTTTT; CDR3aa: CSVSTSGTGELFF
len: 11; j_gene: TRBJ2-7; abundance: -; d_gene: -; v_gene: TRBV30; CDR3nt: TGTGCCTGGAGTGTACTGCTCGAGCAGTACTTC; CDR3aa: CAWSVLLEQYF
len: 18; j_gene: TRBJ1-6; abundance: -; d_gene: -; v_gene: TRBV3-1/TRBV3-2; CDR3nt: TGTGCCAGCAGCCAAGGACCCCTCGGGGCAGGGGCTAATTCACCCCTCCACTTT; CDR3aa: CASSQGPLGAGANSPLHF
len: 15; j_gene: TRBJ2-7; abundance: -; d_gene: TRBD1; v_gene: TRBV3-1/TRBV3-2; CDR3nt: TGTGCCAGCAGCCCCGGGGACAGGGTGTCCTACGAGCAGTACTTC; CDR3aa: CASSPGDRVSYEQYF
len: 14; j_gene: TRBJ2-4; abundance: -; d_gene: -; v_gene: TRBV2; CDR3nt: TGTGCCAGCATGCGGCCAGTAGCCAAAAACATTCAGTACTTC; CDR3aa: CASMRPVAKNIQYF
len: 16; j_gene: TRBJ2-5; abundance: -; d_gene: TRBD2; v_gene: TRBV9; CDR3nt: TGTGCCAGCAGCGTAAATAGCGGGGGGACGCAAGAGACCCAGTACTTC; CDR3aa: CASSVNSGGTQETQYF
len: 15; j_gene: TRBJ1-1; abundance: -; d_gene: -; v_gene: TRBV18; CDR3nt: TGTGCCAGCTCACCTTTACAGGGTGGGGACACTGAAGCTTTCTTT; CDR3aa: CASSPLQGGDTEAFF
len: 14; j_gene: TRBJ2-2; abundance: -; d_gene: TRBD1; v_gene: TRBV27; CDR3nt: TGTGCCAGCAGCAGACAGGGGGCTGGCGGGGAGCTGTTTTTT; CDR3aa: CASSRQGAGGELFF
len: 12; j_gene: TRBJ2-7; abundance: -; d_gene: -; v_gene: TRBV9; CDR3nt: TGTGCCAGCAGCGTAGAGCCCTACGAGCAGTACTTC; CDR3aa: CASSVEPYEQYF
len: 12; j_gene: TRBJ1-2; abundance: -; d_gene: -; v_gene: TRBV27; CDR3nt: TGTGCCAGCAGTTTATCCGGCAGGGTATATACCTTC; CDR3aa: CASSLSGRVYTF
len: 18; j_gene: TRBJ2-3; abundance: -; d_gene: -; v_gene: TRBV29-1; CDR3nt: TGCAGCGTTGAAGTGTTGGCGGGGAGGCTCGGAAAGGACGATACGCAGTATTTT; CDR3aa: CSVEVLAGRLGKDDTQYF
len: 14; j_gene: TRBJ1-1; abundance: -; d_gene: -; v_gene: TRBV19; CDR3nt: TGTGCCAGTATCGACACAGGGTATGCCACTGAAGCTTTCTTT; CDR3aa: CASIDTGYATEAFF
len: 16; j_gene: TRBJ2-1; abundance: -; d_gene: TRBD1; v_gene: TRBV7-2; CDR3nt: TGTGCCAGCAGCTTAGCTGGGACAGGGTCCTACAATGAGCAGTTCTTC; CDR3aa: CASSLAGTGSYNEQFF
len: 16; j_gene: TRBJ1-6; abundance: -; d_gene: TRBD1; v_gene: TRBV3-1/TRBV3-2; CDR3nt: TGTGCCAGCAGCCCCCTCGCCGGGACAGGGGTTTCACCCCTCCACTTT; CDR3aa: CASSPLAGTGVSPLHF
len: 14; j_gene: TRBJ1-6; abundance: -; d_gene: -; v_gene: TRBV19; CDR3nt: TGTGCCAGTGGGGGGGACACGTTAAATTCACCCCTCCACTTT; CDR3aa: CASGGDTLNSPLHF
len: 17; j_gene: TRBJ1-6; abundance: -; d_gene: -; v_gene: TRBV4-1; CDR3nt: TGCGCCAGCAGCCGCGGAGGGAGGGGAAACTTAGATTCACCCCTCCACTTT; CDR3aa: CASSRGGRGNLDSPLHF
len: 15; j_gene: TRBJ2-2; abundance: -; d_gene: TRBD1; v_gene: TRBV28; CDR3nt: TGTGCCAGCAGTTCGGACAGGGTGAACGGTGGGGAGCTGTTTTTT; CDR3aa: CASSSDRVNGGELFF
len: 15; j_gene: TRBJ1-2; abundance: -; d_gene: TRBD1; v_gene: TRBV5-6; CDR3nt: TGTGCCAGCATCGGACCGGGACAGGGGATTCGAGGCTACACCTTC; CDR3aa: CASIGPGQGIRGYTF
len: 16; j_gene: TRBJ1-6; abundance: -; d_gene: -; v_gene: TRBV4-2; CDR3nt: TGTGCCAGCAGCCAACTGGGGGCGACGTACGGTGGGACCCTCCACTTT; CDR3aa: CASSQLGATYGGTLHF
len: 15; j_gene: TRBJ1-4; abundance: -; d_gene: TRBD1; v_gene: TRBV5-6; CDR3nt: TGTGCCAGCAGCTTAGGACAGGGGAGAAATGAAAAACTGTTTTTT; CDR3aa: CASSLGQGRNEKLFF
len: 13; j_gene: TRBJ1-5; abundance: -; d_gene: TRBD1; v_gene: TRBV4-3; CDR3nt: TGCGCCAGCCGGAGGACAGGAGTTCAGCCCCAGCATTTT; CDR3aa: CASRRTGVQPQHF
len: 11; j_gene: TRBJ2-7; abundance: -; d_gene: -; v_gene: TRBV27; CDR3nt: TGTGCCAGCAGTTCTCCCTACGAGCAGTACTTC; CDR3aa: CASSSPYEQYF
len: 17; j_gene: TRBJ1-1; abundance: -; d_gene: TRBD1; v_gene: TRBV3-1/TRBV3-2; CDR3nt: TGTGCCAGCAGCCAAGGACCCAGTGGACAGGCCAACACTGAAGCTTTCTTT; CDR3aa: CASSQGPSGQANTEAFF
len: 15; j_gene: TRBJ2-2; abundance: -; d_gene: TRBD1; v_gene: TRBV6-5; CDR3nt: TGTGCCAGCATCAACCACAGGGGACACACCGGGGAGCTGTTTTTT; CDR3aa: CASINHRGHTGELFF
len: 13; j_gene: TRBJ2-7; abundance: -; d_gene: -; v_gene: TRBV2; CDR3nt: TGTGCCAGCAGAAGAAGGGGGGGCTACGAGCAGTACTTC; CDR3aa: CASRRRGGYEQYF
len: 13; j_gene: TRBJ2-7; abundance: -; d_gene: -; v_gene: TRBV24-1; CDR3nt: TGTGCCACCAGTGAGTCAGGGTTCCACGAGCAGTACTTC; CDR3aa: CATSESGFHEQYF
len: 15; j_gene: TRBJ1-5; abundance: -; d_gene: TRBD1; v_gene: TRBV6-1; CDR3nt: TGTGCCAGCAGGGGAATGACAGGGGACAATCAGCCCCAGCATTTT; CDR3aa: CASRGMTGDNQPQHF
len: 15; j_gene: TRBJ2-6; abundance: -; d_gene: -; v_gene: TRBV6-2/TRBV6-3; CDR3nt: TGTGCCAGCAGCGCCTATACCTCTGGGGCCAACGTCCTGACTTTC; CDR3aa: CASSAYTSGANVLTF
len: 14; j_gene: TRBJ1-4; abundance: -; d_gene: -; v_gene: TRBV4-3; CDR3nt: TGCGCCAGCGGTTGGTACCTAATCCGAGAAAAACTGTTTTTT; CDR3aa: CASGWYLIREKLFF
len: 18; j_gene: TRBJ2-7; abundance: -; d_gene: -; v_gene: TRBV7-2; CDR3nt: TGTGCCAGCAGCTTAGGGTGGAGCGCCGCCCCCAATTCCTACGAGCAGTACTTC; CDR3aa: CASSLGWSAAPNSYEQYF
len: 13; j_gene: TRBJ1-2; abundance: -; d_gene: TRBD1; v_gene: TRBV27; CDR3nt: TGTGCCAGCAGTTTGGGACAGGGCTATGGCTACACCTTC; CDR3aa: CASSLGQGYGYTF
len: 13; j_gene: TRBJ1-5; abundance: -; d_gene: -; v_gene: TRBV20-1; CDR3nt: TGCAGTGCTAGTTGGGGCACAAATCAGCCCCAGCATTTT; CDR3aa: CSASWGTNQPQHF
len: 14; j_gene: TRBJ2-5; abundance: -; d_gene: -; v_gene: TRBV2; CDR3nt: TGTGCCAGCAGATCCGGAGTAGCGCAAGAGACCCAGTACTTC; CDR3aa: CASRSGVAQETQYF
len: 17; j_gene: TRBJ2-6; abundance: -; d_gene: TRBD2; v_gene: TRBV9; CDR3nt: TGTGCCAGCAGCGTGGGAGGGGTCCTCTCTGGGGCCAACGTCCTGACTTTC; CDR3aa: CASSVGGVLSGANVLTF
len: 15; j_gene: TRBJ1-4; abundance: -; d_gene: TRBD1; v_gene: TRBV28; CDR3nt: TGTGCCAGCAGCGGACAGGGAGCAACTAATGAAAAACTGTTTTTT; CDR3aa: CASSGQGATNEKLFF
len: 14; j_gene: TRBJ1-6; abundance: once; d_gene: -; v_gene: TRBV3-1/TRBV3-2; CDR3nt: TGTGCCAGCAGCCAAAGAGGAGGGAATTCACCCCTCCACTTT; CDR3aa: CASSQRGGNSPLHF
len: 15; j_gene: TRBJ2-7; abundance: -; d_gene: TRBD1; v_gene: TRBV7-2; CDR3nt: TGTGCCAGCAGCCGGGACAGTCAGAGCTCCTACGAGCAGTACTTC; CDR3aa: CASSRDSQSSYEQYF
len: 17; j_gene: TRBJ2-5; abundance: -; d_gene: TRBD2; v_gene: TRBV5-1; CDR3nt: TGCGCCAGCAGCAGCTCCGAGCGGGGGGGTCTTCGAGAGACCCAGTACTTC; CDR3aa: CASSSSERGGLRETQYF
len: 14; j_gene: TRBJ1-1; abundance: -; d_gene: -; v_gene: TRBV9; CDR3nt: TGTGCCAGCAGCCCCGGTAGGGGGGGTACTGAAGCTTTCTTT; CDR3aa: CASSPGRGGTEAFF
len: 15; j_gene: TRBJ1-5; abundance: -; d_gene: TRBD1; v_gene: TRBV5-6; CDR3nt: TGTGCCAGCAACCGACAGGGTTTGGGCAATCAGCCCCAGCATTTT; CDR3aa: CASNRQGLGNQPQHF
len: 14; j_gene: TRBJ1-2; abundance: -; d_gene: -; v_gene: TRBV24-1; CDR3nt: TGTGCCACCAGTGATTTGAACAGGGCGGCTGGCTACACCTTC; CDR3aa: CATSDLNRAAGYTF
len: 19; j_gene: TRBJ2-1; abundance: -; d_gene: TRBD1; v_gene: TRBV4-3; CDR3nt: TGCGCCAGCAGCCAAGAGCCCCCCGGGACCCAGGGGGCCTACAATGAGCAGTTCTTC; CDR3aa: CASSQEPPGTQGAYNEQFF
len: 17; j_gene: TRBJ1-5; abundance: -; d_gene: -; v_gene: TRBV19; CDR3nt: TGTGCCAGTAGTAACGAAATAACGTCCGGGGGGAATCAGCCCCAGCATTTT; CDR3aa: CASSNEITSGGNQPQHF
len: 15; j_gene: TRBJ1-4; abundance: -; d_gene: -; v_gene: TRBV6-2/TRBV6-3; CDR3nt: TGTGCCAGCAGTCCCTCCGGGGTTTCGGGTGAAAAACTGTTTTTT; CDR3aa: CASSPSGVSGEKLFF
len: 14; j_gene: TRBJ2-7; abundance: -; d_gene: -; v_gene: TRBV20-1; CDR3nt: TGCAGTGCTAGTAGTGGGGCAGGGGCCTACGAGCAGTACTTC; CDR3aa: CSASSGAGAYEQYF
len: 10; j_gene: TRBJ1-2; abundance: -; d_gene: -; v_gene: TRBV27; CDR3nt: TGTGCCATCGGGAGGGGAGGCTACACCTTC; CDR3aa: CAIGRGGYTF
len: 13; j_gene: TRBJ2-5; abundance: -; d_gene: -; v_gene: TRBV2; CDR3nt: TGTGCCAGCAGTGAGAGTAGGGGATGGGCCCAGTACTTC; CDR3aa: CASSESRGWAQYF
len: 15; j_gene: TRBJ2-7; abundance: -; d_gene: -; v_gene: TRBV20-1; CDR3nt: TGCAGTGCTAGTCGTGCAGGTCCCCCCCCCTACGAGCAGTACTTC; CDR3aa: CSASRAGPPPYEQYF
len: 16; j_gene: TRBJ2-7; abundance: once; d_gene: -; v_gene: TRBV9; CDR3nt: TGTGCCAGCAGCTCCGGGCAGGGATGGACCCCTTACGAGCAGTACTTC; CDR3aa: CASSSGQGWTPYEQYF
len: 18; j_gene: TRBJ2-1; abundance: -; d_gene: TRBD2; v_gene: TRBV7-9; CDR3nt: TGTGCCAGCAGCCCCAGCGCTAGCGGGGGGTCCTCCTACAATGAGCAGTTCTTC; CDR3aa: CASSPSASGGSSYNEQFF